This record looks at one T cell receptor (beta chain) sequence and its context. What this receptor recognizes is not known. Lacking the conserved final phenylalanine or tryptophan, this CDR3 likely reflects a read error. This specimen comes from a study of post-analysis software for immune sequencing data (dated by TCRdb to 2013 to 2016). In terms of the full investigation: Relapsing-remitting, secondary progressive and progressive-relapsing multiple sclerosis were recorded as disease courses, and subtype annotation was lacking for some patients. A subset of samples was prepared in parallel using single-end sample barcoding, then pooled and co-amplified after Illumina adapter ligation. The patient repertoires were set against about 12 previously published healthy control repertoires from donors whose ages ranged from about 6 to 25 years.

Points the paper makes about the study in general: Normalized Chao1 diversity was significantly lower in multiple sclerosis patients than controls, suggesting substantial peripheral T-cell clonal expansion. Strong co-clustering of samples prepared in the same batch was shown by direct clustering with F measure, prompting a batch-effect correction. The control group was slightly older than the multiple sclerosis patient group. Roughly 5 TRBV segments, including TRBV5-6, TRBV5-1 and TRBV20-1, were significantly more frequent in patients than controls.

V and J lose 6 bases and 4 bases, and a span of 18 bases separates them. Taken from the germline V gene, the CDR1 and CDR2 loops are SQVTM and ANQGSEA. From its first to its last residue, the CDR3 has 14 amino acids. The sequence is cut down to CDR3 DNA, 42 bases in frame from base 1. To demonstrate the VDJtools post-analysis software, TCR beta repertoires were profiled from the peripheral blood of about 13 young patients with multiple sclerosis. The multiple sclerosis patients were children and adolescents ranging in age from 6 to 15 years. The method was PCR. TCRdb shows the sequencer as Illumina HiSeq 2500. Unique molecular identifiers were incorporated into TCR beta cDNA libraries to reduce PCR and sequencing biases. Per 1 to 10 million input T cells, 500,000 or so cDNA molecules were obtained, such that each molecule approximated one T cell. The patient libraries were prepared and sequenced with the same protocol used for the earlier healthy control dataset. Within a given batch, samples were prepared together, multiplexed and sequenced on the same HiSeq lane. Under the source paper's analysis protocol: MIGEC handled the raw barcoded reads, throwing out single-read molecular identifier groups before consensus assembly and CDR3 extraction. Clonotype tables were post-analysed with VDJtools, and diversity was normalized by down-sampling all datasets to the smallest sample size. Repertoire overlap clustering matched CDR3 amino acid but not nucleotide sequences to correct batch-related cross-sample contamination. TCRdb ran its own pipeline on the public reads, namely fastp trimming at Q25 and MiXCR clone calling, and kept in-frame beta chains. Records with the same CDR3 protein are collapsed into one entry carrying the most frequent genes and DNA. The V and J calls follow TCRdb's processing rather than the paper's. In all, the sample holds around 400,000 distinct CDR3 sequences, and roughly 40% of those were seen once. Of the sample, around 8% is held by the ten largest clones.

This clonotype was obtained from a girl aged 2-10 years with multiple sclerosis. The rearranged chain carries TRBV29-1 and TRBJ1-2; there is no confident call for the D gene. The sample comprised blood. The CDR3 here reads CSVRREGPGYGYTL. In nucleotides, the sequence is TGCAGCGTCCGAAGGGAAGGACCGGGCTATGGCTACACCCTC.